The clone carrying this TCR beta chain was recorded at least ten times. Its matching antigen is unknown. CDR1 is LNHNV and CDR2 is YYDKDF in the germline V gene (reference sequence). Trimming pared 3 bases from V and 0 bases from J, leaving 9 bases between. This CDR3 spans 15 amino acids. As it was prepared, the TCRbeta library received unique molecular identifiers. A single record per CDR3 protein comes from TCRdb applying MiXCR to the PCR reads. The sample holds 200,000 or so distinct CDR3 sequences, about 7% seen once. This record belongs to a study of T-cell reconstitution after alpha-beta-depleted transplantation in children. The study, taken as a whole, reports: T-cell counts and diversity were attributed mostly to newly produced T cells one year after transplant. Surviving recipient T cells and thymic progenitors accounted for the high day-60 TCRbeta diversity observed in some patients.

The clonotype originates from a boy aged 2 to 10 with acute lymphoblastic leukemia, due to receive a stem cell transplant. This chain connects TRBV15 to TRBJ1-5; D gene uncertain. Sample: PBMCs, taken before TCRalphabeta/CD19-depleted stem cell transplant. The CDR3 DNA reads TGTGCCACCAGCAGTCGGACGGGTAGCAATCAGCCCCAGCATTTT. The encoded protein is CATSSRTGSNQPQHF.